This TCR beta chain came from a study of cytomegalovirus exposure and HLA in healthy donors. Findings and caveats of the study: Associated with cytomegalovirus, according to the listing, were 164 TCR beta chains.

Using immunoSEQ multiplex PCR, the repertoire was profiled, and TCRdb retains in-frame clones only, with some absent. This sample has approximately 190,000 clones, with 75% to 90% found just once. Details on this clone: Its antigen is undetermined.

This TCR came from a man aged 18-30 years in good health and CMV-seropositive. What was sequenced was PBMCs.

DNA of the CDR3: TGTGCCAGTTTTCCATCCGGGACGGGGGTTGAAAAACTGTTTTTT. This encodes CASFPSGTGVEKLFF. This chain joins TRBV28 and TRBJ1-4; D is possibly TRBD1 (5 bases). This CDR3 comprises 15 residues. CDR1 and CDR2 from the germline V gene are MDHEN and SYDVKM. Deletions cut 9 bases from V and 7 bases from J, with 21 bases between.